Included here is one T cell receptor (beta chain) sequence, with context. Sequencing was performed with immunoSEQ multiplex PCR; in TCRdb, only in-frame clones are kept and a portion is missing. The sample holds some 200,000 clones, about 80% seen once. This entry is derived from a study of blood T cell repertoires in COVID-19. This receptor was identified in a woman aged 40 to 55 with acute COVID-19. Sequencing input: PBMCs or T cells enriched from blood (not recorded which).

Here the CDR3 DNA reads TGTGCCAGCAGCCTCCACAGGGGGAGATCTGGAAACACCATATATTTT. Translated, it gives CASSLHRGRSGNTIYF. The rearrangement links TRBV11-2 to TRBJ1-3, with TRBD1 matching over 8 bases. Germline assignment: CDR1 SGHAT and CDR2 FQNNGV. V gave up 5 bases and J gave up 1 base; unmatched junction bases: 7. The CDR3 totals 16 residues.